This T cell receptor beta chain was profiled in a study of T cells in Graves' hyperthyroidism and ophthalmopathy. Study-wide context: Peripheral blood was secured at the point of initial diagnosis, before any treatment.

Germline lookup yields CDR1 MNHNS and CDR2 SASEGT. The V segment lost 9 bases and the J segment 7 bases; nucleotides outside the gene matches: 12. This CDR3 comprises 13 residues. There were TCR beta CDR3 regions amplified from RNA transcripts. The HTBI primer set drove a first-round RT-PCR of the TCR CDR3. MiXCR was run by TCRdb on the multiplex PCR reads, yielding one entry per CDR3 protein. The table has about 520,000 distinct CDR3 sequences, around a quarter seen once. Among ophthalmopathy patients, the Clinical Activity Score reached at least 3, the NOSPECS grade reached at least 4, and duration remained under 3 months.

This sequence joins TRBV6-1 and TRBJ2-7; 7 nucleotides line up with TRBD2. The TCR comes from a woman in her thirties with Graves' ophthalmopathy. The material sequenced was blood. The CDR3 DNA reads as TGTGCCAGTAGAGGAGCGGGAAGCCTGGAGCAGTACTTC. Protein product: CASRGAGSLEQYF.